Sequencing of this TCR beta chain was carried out in a study of relationships among human T cell subsets. Points from the study as a whole: The seven subsets showed no significant differences in gene usage or CDR3 length.

Semiquantitative ARM-PCR amplified T cell receptor alpha and beta CDR3 regions from mRNA. ARM-PCR used tagged nested gene-specific primers, then communal superprimers for exponential amplification. TCRdb re-derived calls from the multiplex PCR reads in MiXCR, one entry per CDR3 protein. The top ten clones hold approximately 5% of a sample with about 8,900 distinct CDR3 sequences, about 55% of them seen once. With 1 base clipped from V and 19 bases from J, the junction kept 7 bases outside the gene matches. The CDR3 has 12 residues. In germline, CDR1 is SGHDN, CDR2 FVKESK. This clonotype was observed a few times. Its antigen is unidentified. From the CD45RA-negative fraction, anti-CD45RO beads picked out CD45RA-RO+ memory T cells.

This chain connects TRBV14 to TRBJ1-6, with 7 bases that match TRBD1. Specimen: memory T cells sorted from blood. The TCR comes from a man aged 40-50 years in good health. In DNA form, the CDR3 reads TGTGCCAGCAGCCAAGTATCGGGACAGCTACACTTT. It translates to CASSQVSGQLHF.